This T cell receptor beta chain was sequenced for a study of cytomegalovirus exposure and HLA in healthy donors. Study summary: Genetic ancestry analysis placed about 80% of the 398 donors that were genotyped in the Caucasian-associated cluster.

The CDR3 loop spans 15 amino acids. Germline loops: CDR1 LGHNA, CDR2 YSLEER. V dropped 4 bases and J dropped 2 bases, with 12 bases sitting between them. PCR used 60 Vbeta primers and 13 Jbeta primers. The protocol was immunoSEQ multiplex PCR, while the TCRdb copy is restricted to in-frame clones and leaves out a portion. The table has some 190,000 clones, around 81% seen once; the top ten hold around 2%. About this clone itself: Its antigen remains unidentified.

Overall study findings and caveats: More clonal expansion characterized HLA-associated TCR beta chains than equally common others in a later analysis.

The TCR originated in a man between 18 and 29 years old in good health and CMV-seronegative. The specimen sequenced was PBMCs. This chain joins TRBV4-3 and TRBJ2-1; D might be TRBD1 (5 bases). This CDR3 is CASSLDSATYNEQFF. DNA for the CDR3: TGCGCCAGCAGCCTAGACAGTGCCACCTACAATGAGCAGTTCTTC.